These 5 T cell receptor beta chains came from one sample sequenced in a study of T cells in Graves' hyperthyroidism and ophthalmopathy. Regions amplified from RNA transcripts were the TCR beta CDR3 regions. Primed by the HTBI set, a first-round RT-PCR was run on the TCR CDR3. Using its own MiXCR run on the multiplex PCR reads, TCRdb lists one record per CDR3 protein. The sample holds approximately 500,000 distinct CDR3 sequences, around 46% seen once. Sequenced: peripheral blood or thyroid tissue (not recorded which). These receptor sequences come from a woman aged 18-29 years with Graves' hyperthyroidism.

The chain uses TRBV7-9 and TRBJ1-1; no reliable D call. This CDR3 contains 15 residues. The germline gives CDR1 SEHNR, CDR2 FQNEAQ (reference sequence). V was shortened by 3 bases and J by 3 bases, with 14 bases between the two germline ends. The chain's CDR3 is CASSFKRIGDTEAFF. CDR3 in DNA: TGTGCCAGCAGCTTTAAAAGGATTGGGGACACTGAAGCTTTCTTT. Combining the CDR3 with reference TRBV7-9 and TRBJ1-1 gives the whole variable domain DTGVSQNPRHKITKRGQNVTFRCDPISEHNRLYWYRQTLGQGPEFLTYFQNEAQLEKSRLLSDRFSAERPKGSFSTLEIQRTEQGDSAMYLCASSFKRIGDTEAFFGQGTRLTVV.

The sample holds many counts of this clonotype. V and J are TRBV13 and TRBJ1-5, with TRBD1 identical over 8 bases. CDR3 length: 16 residues. The V segment lost 0 bases and the J segment 6 bases; nucleotides outside the gene matches: 7. The germline CDR1 and CDR2 sequences are PRHDT and FYEKMQ (reference sequence). Here the CDR3 DNA reads TGTGCCAGCAGCTTAGGCCTCAGGGGGCCGGGTCAGCCCCAGCATTTT. Its translation: CASSLGLRGPGQPQHF.

This clonotype was seen at least ten times. The V call is TRBV5-1, the J call TRBJ2-7; possibly TRBD1 or TRBD2 for D (6 bases each). Germline CDR1 is SGHRS and CDR2 is YFSETQ. This CDR3 has 12 amino acids. The V end was cut by 5 bases, the J end by 7 bases, with 13 bases between. The CDR3 sequence is CASSMGAGEQYF. As DNA, the CDR3 is TGCGCCAGCAGTATGGGGGCGGGGGAGCAGTACTTC.

Only one count was recorded for this clonotype. The CDR3 end shows no conserved phenylalanine or tryptophan, and so a read error is likely. It is unclear where the CDR3 begins or ends on the DNA, so no DNA is shown, and the CDR3 is as TCRdb lists it. V is TRBV2 and J is TRBJ2-2; the table gives TRBD1 as D, unverified against the DNA. Per the germline V gene, CDR1 is SNHLY and CDR2 is FYNNEI. Including both end residues, the CDR3 is 9 amino acids long. The CDR3 spells CASSQGFTG.

The V call is TRBV20-1, the J call TRBJ2-5, with 14 bases that match TRBD2. This CDR3 region has 17 residues. The V gene end was trimmed by 6 bases and the J gene end by 3 bases; junction bases not matched to a gene: 12. The V gene's germline CDR1 is DFQATT and CDR2 SNEGSKA (reference sequence). The CDR3 nucleotides read TGCAGTGCCAGACCGGGACTAGCGGGAGCCATAAAAGAGACCCAGTACTTC. This codes for CSARPGLAGAIKETQYF.